This is a list of T cell receptor beta chains from one sample in a study of blood T cell repertoires in COVID-19. TCRdb's table, derived via immunoSEQ multiplex PCR, lists solely in-frame clones and lacks some. This table has about 210,000 clones, roughly 94% appearing once. The sample taken for sequencing was peripheral blood. The receptor source for this set is a man under 40 with acute or convalescent COVID-19. Each CDR3 is given without its conserved first and last residue. A D gene is named only where the DNA matches it firmly. Clone sizes are given selectively: once, few, many, or a class where the clone is expanded.

size	D	V	length	J	CDR3
-	-	TRBV7-9	12	TRBJ2-3	ASSLNGGYDTQY
once	TRBD1	TRBV27	12	TRBJ1-3	ASSRDRSGNTIY
-	-	TRBV6-6	10	TRBJ2-7	AVRGPSYEQY
once	-	TRBV14	16	TRBJ1-1	ASSHESFGDIANTEAF
once	-	TRBV30	13	TRBJ1-6	AWSDIGANNSPLH
-	-	TRBV5-3	13	TRBJ1-5	ARSFFRGEGQPQH
-	-	TRBV6-5	12	TRBJ2-1	ASSYSNRANEQF
-	-	TRBV11-2	11	TRBJ2-2	ASGTGTTGELF
once	-	TRBV7-3	17	TRBJ1-2	ASSSPRQEPNGANYGYT
-	-	TRBV20-1	12	TRBJ2-1	SASARQAPGEQF
-	TRBD2	TRBV2	13	TRBJ2-3	ASSESGLAADTQY
once	-	TRBV10-3	11	TRBJ1-5	ATGQGLNQPQH
-	-	TRBV19	14	TRBJ1-1	ASSIDRGLMNTEAF
once	TRBD1	TRBV5-4	12	TRBJ2-5	ASSEGQKQETQY
-	TRBD1	TRBV28	12	TRBJ1-6	ASKTGVINSPLH
-	-	TRBV19	13	TRBJ1-2	ASSLQPGLTYGYT
-	-	TRBV27	11	TRBJ2-7	ASSLGQTYEQY
-	TRBD1	TRBV28	13	TRBJ2-7	ASTAGTGVSYEQY
-	-	TRBV7-9	11	TRBJ2-1	ASSLGGGDEQF
once	TRBD1	TRBV14	13	TRBJ2-7	ASSPNRDRGHEQY
-	-	TRBV19	14	TRBJ1-3	ASTSDRPHSGNTIY
-	TRBD2	TRBV10-2	16	TRBJ2-3	ASSESKLAGSLTDTQY
-	-	TRBV5-4	13	TRBJ2-2	ASSSIRGASGELF
-	-	TRBV6-5	11	TRBJ2-1	ASNIAVHNEQF
-	-	TRBV5-1	13	TRBJ2-2	ASSPQGTNTGELF
-	-	TRBV28	12	TRBJ2-3	ASSLDRDGGTQY
few	TRBD2	TRBV6-2/TRBV6-3	13	TRBJ2-1	ASRPDWAGDNEQF
once	-	TRBV20-1	12	TRBJ2-7	SASYRGQRYEQY
-	TRBD1	TRBV7-9	15	TRBJ2-7	ASSRRPGQAYPYEQY
-	-	TRBV5-4	11	TRBJ2-7	ASSLKTGYEQY